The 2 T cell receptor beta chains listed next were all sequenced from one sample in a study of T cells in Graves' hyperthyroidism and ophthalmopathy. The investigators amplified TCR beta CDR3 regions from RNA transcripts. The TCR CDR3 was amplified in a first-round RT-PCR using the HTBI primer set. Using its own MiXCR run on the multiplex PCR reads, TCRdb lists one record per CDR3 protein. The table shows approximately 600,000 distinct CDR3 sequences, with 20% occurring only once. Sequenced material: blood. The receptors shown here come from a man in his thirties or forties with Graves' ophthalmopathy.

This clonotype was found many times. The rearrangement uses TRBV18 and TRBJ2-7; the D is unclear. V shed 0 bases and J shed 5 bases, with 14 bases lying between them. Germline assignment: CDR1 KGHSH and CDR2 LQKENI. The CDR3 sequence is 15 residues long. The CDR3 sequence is CASSPPSPRLNEQYF. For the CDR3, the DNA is TGTGCCAGCTCACCACCGTCTCCCCGTTTGAACGAGCAGTACTTC.

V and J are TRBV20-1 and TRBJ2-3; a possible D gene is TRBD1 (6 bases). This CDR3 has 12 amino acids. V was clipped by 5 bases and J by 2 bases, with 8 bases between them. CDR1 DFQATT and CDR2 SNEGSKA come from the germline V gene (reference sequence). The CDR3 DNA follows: TGCAGTGCTGGACAGCTCACAGATACGCAGTATTTT. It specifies CSAGQLTDTQYF.